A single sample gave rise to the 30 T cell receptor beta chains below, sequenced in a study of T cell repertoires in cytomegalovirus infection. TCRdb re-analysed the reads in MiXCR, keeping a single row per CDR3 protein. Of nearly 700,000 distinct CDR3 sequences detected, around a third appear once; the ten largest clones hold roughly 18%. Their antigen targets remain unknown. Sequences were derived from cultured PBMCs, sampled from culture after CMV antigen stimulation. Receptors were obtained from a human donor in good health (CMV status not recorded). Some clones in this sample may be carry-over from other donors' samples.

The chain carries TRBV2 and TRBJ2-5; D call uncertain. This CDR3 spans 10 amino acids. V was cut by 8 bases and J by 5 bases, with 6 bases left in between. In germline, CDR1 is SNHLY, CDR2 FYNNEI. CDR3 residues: CASLMETQYF. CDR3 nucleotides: TGTGCCAGCCTGATGGAGACCCAGTACTTC.

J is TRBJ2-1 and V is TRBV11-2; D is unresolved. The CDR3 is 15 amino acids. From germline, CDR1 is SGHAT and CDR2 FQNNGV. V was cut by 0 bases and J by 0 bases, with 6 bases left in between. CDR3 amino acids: CASSLDLLSYNEQFF. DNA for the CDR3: TGTGCCAGCAGCTTAGACCTTCTCTCCTACAATGAGCAGTTCTTC.

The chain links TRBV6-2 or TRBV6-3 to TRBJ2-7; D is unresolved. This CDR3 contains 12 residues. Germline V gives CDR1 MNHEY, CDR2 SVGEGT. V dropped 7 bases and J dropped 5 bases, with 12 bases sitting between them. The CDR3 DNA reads TGTGCCAGCACCTCCCTCCGGGACGAGCAGTACTTC. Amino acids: CASTSLRDEQYF.

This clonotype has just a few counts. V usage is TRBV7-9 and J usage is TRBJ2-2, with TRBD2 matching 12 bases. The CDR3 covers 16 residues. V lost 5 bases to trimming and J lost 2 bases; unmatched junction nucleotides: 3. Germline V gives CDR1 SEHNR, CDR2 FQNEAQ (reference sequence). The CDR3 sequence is CASSDGLAGNTGELFF. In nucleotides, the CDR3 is TGTGCCAGCAGCGATGGACTAGCGGGAAACACCGGGGAGCTGTTTTTT.

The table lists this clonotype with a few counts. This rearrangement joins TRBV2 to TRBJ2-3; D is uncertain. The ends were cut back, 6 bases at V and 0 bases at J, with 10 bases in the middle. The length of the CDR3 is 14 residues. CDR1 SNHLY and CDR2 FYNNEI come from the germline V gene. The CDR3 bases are TGTGCCAGCAGCGTTTCCAAGAGCACAGATACGCAGTATTTT. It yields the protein CASSVSKSTDTQYF.

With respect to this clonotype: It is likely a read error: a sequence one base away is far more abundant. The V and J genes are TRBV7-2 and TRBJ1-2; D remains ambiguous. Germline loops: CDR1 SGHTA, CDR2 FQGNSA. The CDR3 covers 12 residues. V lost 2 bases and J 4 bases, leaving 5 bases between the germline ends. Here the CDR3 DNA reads TGTGCCAGCAGCTTAAACAGCTATGGCTACACCTTC. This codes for CASSLNSYGYTF.

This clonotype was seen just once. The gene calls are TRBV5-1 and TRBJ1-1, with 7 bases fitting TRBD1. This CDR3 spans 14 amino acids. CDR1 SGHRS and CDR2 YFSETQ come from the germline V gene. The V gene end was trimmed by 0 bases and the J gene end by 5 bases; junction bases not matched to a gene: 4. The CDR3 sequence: CASSLDGRGTEAFF. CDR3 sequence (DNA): TGCGCCAGCAGCTTGGATGGCAGGGGGACTGAAGCTTTCTTT.

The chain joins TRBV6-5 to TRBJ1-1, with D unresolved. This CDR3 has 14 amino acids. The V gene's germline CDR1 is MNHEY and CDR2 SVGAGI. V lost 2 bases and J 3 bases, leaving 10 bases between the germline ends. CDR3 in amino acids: CASSYLDGYTEAFF. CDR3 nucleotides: TGTGCCAGCAGTTACCTGGACGGATACACTGAAGCTTTCTTT.

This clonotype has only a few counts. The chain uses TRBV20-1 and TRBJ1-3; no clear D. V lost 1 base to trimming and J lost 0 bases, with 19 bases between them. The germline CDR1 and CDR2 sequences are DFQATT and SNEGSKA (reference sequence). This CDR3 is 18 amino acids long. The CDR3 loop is CSARAHLRGPNSGNTIYF. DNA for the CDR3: TGCAGTGCTAGAGCGCACCTCCGTGGACCAAACTCTGGAAACACCATATATTTT.

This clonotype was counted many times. The CDR3 DNA is TGTGCCAGCAGCTTGGAGTACTCTGGGGCCAACGTCCTGACTTTC. The encoded protein is CASSLEYSGANVLTF. The V call is TRBV7-8, the J call TRBJ2-6; D remains ambiguous. The CDR3 runs to 15 residues. Trimming shortened V by 3 bases and J by 0 bases, and 6 bases separated the two germline ends. CDR1 SGHVS and CDR2 FQNEAQ come from the germline V gene.

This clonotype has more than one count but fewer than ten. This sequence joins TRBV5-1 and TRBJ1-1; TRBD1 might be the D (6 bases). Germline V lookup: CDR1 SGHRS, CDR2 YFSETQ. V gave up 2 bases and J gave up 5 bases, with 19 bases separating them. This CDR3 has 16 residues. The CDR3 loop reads CASSFTSSGVRTEAFF. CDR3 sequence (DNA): TGCGCCAGCAGCTTTACGTCCTCAGGGGTGAGAACTGAAGCTTTCTTT.

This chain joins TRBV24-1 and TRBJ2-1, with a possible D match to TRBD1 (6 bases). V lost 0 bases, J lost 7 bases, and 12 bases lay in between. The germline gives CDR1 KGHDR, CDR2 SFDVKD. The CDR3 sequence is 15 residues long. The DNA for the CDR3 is TGTGCCACCAGTGATTTGTACGGGCAGGGGAATGAGCAGTTCTTC. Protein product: CATSDLYGQGNEQFF.

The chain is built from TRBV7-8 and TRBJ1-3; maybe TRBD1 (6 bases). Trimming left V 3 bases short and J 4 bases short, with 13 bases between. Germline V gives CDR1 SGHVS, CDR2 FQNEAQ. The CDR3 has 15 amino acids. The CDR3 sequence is CASSFGQGWGNTIYF. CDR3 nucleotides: TGTGCCAGCAGCTTTGGTCAGGGGTGGGGAAACACCATATATTTT.

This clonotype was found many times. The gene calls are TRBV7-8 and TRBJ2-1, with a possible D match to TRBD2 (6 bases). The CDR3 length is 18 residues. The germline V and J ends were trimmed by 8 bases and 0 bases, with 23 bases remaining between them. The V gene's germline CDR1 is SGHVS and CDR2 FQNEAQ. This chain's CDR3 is CASRSDHGGRSSYNEQFF. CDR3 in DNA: TGTGCCAGCCGATCTGATCATGGGGGGAGGAGCTCCTACAATGAGCAGTTCTTC.

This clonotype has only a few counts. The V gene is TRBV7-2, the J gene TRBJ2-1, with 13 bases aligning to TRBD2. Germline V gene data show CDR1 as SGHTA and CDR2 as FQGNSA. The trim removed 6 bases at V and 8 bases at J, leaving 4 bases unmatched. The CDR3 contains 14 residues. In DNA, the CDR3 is TGTGCCAGCAGACGGACTAGCGGGAGTGATGAGCAGTTCTTC. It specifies CASRRTSGSDEQFF.

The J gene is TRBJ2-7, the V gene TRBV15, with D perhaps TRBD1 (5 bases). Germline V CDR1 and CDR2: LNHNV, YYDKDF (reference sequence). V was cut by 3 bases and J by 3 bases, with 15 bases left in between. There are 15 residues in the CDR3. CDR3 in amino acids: CATSSPTTAHYEQYF. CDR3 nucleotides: TGTGCCACCAGCAGCCCAACGACAGCTCACTACGAGCAGTACTTC.

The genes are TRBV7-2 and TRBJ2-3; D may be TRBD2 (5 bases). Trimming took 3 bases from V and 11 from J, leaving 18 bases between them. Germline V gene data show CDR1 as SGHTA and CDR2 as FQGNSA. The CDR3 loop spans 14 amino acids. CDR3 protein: CASSLSGLGRGQYF. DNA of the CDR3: TGTGCCAGCAGCTTGTCGGGGTTAGGCCGCGGGCAGTATTTT.

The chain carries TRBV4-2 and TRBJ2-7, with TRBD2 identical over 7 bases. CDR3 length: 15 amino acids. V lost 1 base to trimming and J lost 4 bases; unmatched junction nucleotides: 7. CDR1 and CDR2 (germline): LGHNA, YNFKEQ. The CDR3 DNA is TGTGCCAGCAGCCAAGGGGCTAGCGGAGGGTACGAGCAGTACTTC. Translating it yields CASSQGASGGYEQYF.

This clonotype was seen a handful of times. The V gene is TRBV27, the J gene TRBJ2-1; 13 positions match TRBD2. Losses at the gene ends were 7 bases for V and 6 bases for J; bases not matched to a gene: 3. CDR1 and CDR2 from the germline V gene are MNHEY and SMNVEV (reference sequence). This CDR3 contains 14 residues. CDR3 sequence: CASTTSGRANEQFF. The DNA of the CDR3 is TGTGCCAGCACCACTAGCGGGAGGGCCAATGAGCAGTTCTTC.

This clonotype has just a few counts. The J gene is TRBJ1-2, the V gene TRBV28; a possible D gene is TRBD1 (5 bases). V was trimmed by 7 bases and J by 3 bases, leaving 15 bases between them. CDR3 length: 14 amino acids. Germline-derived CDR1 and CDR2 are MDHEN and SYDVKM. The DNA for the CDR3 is TGTGCCAGCAACTCCGGGGGGGGGGACTATGGCTACACCTTC. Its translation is CASNSGGGDYGYTF.

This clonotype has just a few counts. CDR3 loop: CASSLSGAEDTQYF. In DNA form, the CDR3 reads TGTGCCAGCAGCTTGTCTGGGGCCGAGGATACGCAGTATTTT. The chain employs TRBV5-4 and TRBJ2-3; the D gene is possibly TRBD1 (5 bases). The CDR3 is made up of 14 amino acids. The V end lost 1 base, the J end lost 6 bases, and 12 bases lay between the germline ends. Per the germline V gene, CDR1 is SGHNT and CDR2 is YYREEE (reference sequence).

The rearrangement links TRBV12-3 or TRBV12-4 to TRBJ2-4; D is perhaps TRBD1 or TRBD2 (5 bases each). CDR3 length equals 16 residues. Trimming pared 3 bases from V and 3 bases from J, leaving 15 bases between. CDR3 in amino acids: CASSFRLLGDKNIQYF. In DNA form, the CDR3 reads TGTGCCAGCAGTTTCCGTCTTTTGGGGGACAAAAACATTCAGTACTTC.

CDR3 region: CASSLLATRNEQFF. CDR3 DNA: TGTGCCAGCAGTTTACTGGCTACTCGGAATGAGCAGTTCTTC. The chain is built from TRBV27 and TRBJ2-1; D remains ambiguous. Germline values: CDR1 MNHEY, CDR2 SMNVEV (reference sequence). The CDR3 consists of 14 residues. Trimming left V 2 bases short and J 7 bases short, with 12 bases between.

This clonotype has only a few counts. The CDR3, as DNA: TGTGCCAGCAGGGACTACCCAGCCTACGAGCAGTACTTC. This encodes CASRDYPAYEQYF. The rearrangement uses TRBV2 and TRBJ2-7; maybe TRBD2 (6 bases). This CDR3 has 13 residues. Germline V lookup: CDR1 SNHLY, CDR2 FYNNEI. The germline V and J ends were trimmed by 6 bases and 2 bases, with 11 bases remaining between them.

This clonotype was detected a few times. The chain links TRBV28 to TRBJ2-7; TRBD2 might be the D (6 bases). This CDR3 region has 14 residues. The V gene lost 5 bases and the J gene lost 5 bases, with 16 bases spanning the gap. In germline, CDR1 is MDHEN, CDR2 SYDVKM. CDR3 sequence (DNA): TGTGCCAGCAGTCCAGCCGGAGGGAAGGACGAGCAGTACTTC. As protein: CASSPAGGKDEQYF.

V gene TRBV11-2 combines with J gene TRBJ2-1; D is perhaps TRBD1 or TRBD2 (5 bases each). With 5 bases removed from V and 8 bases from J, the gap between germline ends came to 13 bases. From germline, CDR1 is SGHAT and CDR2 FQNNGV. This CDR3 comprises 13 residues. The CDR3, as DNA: TGTGCCAGCAGCCTCCTAAGAGGGGATGAGCAGTTCTTC. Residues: CASSLLRGDEQFF.

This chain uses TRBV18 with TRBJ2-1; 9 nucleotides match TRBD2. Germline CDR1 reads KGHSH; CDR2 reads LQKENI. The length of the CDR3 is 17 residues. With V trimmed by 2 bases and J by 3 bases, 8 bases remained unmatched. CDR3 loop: CASSPAELAGNYNEQFF. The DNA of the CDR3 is TGTGCCAGCTCACCAGCCGAGCTAGCGGGAAACTACAATGAGCAGTTCTTC.

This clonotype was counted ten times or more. As DNA, the CDR3 is TGTGCCAGCAGCTTAGTCAGCCGCAATCAGCCCCAGCATTTT. Encoded protein: CASSLVSRNQPQHF. The chain carries TRBV7-2 and TRBJ1-5; D remains ambiguous. CDR1 SGHTA and CDR2 FQGNSA come from the germline V gene. The V gene lost 1 base and the J gene lost 2 bases, with 6 bases spanning the gap. The CDR3 sequence is 14 residues long.

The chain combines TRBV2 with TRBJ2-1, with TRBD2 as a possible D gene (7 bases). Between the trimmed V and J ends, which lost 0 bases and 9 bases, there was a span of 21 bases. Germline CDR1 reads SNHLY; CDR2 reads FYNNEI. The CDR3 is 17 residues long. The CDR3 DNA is TGTGCCAGCAGTGAAGCGCTTGAGGGGGGGCCCCACGGTGAGCAGTTCTTC. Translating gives CASSEALEGGPHGEQFF.

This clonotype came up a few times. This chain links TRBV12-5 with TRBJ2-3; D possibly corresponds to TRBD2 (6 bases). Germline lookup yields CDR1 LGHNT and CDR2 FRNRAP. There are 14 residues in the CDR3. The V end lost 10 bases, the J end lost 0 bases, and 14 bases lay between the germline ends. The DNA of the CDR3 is TGTGCTACCCGACGGGAGCTCAGCACAGATACGCAGTATTTT. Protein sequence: CATRRELSTDTQYF.